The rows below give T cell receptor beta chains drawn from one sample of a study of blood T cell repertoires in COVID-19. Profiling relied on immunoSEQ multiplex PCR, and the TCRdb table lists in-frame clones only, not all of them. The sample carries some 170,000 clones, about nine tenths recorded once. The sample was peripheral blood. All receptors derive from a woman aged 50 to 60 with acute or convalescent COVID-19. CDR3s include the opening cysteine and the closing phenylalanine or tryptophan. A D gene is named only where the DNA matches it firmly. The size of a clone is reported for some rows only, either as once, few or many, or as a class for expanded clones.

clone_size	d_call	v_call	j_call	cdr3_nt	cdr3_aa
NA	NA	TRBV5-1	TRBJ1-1	TGCGCCAGCAGCTTCCCTCGGGAGGGGGCTGAAGCTTTCTTT	CASSFPREGAEAFF
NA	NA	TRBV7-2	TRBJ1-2	TGTGCCAGCAGCTGGGAGGGACACTCCCTCCCCCTTTATGGCTACACCTTC	CASSWEGHSLPLYGYTF
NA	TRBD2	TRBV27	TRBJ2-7	TGTGCCAGCAGTTTTAGCGGGAGGAGTAGCGAGCAGTACTTC	CASSFSGRSSEQYF
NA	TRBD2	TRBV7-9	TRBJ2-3	TGTGCCAGCACCATGACTAGCGGGACGACAGATACGCAGTATTTT	CASTMTSGTTDTQYF
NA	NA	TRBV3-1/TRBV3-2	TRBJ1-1	TGTGCCAGCAGCCAGGCCGACAGGCGCACTGAAGCTTTCTTT	CASSQADRRTEAFF
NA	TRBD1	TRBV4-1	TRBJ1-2	TGCGCCAGCAGCCCTACAGGGGGTCACTATGGCTACACCTTC	CASSPTGGHYGYTF
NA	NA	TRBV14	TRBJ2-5	TGTGCCAGCAGCAAATCAGGGCGAGAGACCCAGTACTTC	CASSKSGRETQYF
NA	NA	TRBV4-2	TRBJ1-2	TGTGCCAGCAGCCAAGACGGGATAAACTATGGCTACACCTTC	CASSQDGINYGYTF
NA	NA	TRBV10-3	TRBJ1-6	TGTGCCATCGCGACGCGAACGGGGGATTCACCCCTCCACTTT	CAIATRTGDSPLHF
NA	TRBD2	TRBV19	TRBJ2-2	TGTGCCAGTAGTATATCGGGGGGGTATTATGTCGGGGAGCTGTTTTTT	CASSISGGYYVGELFF
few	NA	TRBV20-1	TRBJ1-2	TGCAGTGCTCTCAGCGGGTATGGCTACACCTTC	CSALSGYGYTF
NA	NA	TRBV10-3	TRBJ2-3	TGTGCCACCGGGGGGCCGGGCACAGATACGCAGTATTTT	CATGGPGTDTQYF
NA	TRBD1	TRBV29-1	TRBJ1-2	TGCAGCGTTGTGGGACAGGGGCAAGGTGGTGGCTACACCTTC	CSVVGQGQGGGYTF
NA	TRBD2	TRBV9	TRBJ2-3	TGTGCCAGCAGCGTGTGGGATCGGGGGGGAACAGATACGCAGTATTTT	CASSVWDRGGTDTQYF
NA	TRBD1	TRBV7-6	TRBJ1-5	TGTGCCAGCAGCCTAAGACAGGGGGACGATCAGCCCCAGCATTTT	CASSLRQGDDQPQHF
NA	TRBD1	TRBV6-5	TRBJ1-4	TGTGCCAGCAGTTCCTCGGACAGGGGATATGAAAAACTGTTTTTT	CASSSSDRGYEKLFF
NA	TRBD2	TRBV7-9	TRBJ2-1	TGTGCCAGCAGCTCGCCGGGACTAGCGGGGGTGAATGAGCAGTTCTTC	CASSSPGLAGVNEQFF
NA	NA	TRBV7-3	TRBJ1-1	TGTGCCAGCAGCTTAACGGGGGGCACTGAAGCTTTCTTT	CASSLTGGTEAFF
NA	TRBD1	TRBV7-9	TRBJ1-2	TGTGCCAGCAGCTTATATGGGACAGGGAAGGGCTACACCTTC	CASSLYGTGKGYTF
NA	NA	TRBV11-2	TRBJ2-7	TGTGCCAGCAGCTTAGTCGTACAGGGCACCCACGAGCAGTACTTC	CASSLVVQGTHEQYF
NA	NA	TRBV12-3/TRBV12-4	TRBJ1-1	TGTGCCAGCAGCCCCGACACTGAAGCTTTCTTT	CASSPDTEAFF
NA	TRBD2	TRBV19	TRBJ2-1	TGTGCCAGTAGTACCCCGGGACTAGCGATAAATGAGCAGTTCTTC	CASSTPGLAINEQFF
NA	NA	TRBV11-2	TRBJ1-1	TGTGCCAGCAGCCTGTTCGGGACTGAAGCTTTCTTT	CASSLFGTEAFF
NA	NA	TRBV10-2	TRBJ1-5	TGCGCCAGCAGTTACTCCGGGAGTTGGGATCAGCCCCAGCATTTT	CASSYSGSWDQPQHF
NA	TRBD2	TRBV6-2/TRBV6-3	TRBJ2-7	TGTGCCAGCAGTACTCTAGCGGTACTTCGTCAGAACTTC	CASSTLAVLRQNF
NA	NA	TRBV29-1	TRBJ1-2	TGCAGCGTTGTCTCTCCGGCTAACTATGGCTACACCTTC	CSVVSPANYGYTF
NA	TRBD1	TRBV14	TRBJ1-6	TGTGCCAGCAGCAAAAGGGACAGGCATTCACCCCTCCACTTT	CASSKRDRHSPLHF
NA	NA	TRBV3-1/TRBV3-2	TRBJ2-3	TGTGCCAGCAGCCAAGCATCAAAGGGGTGGGTTACGCAGTATTTT	CASSQASKGWVTQYF
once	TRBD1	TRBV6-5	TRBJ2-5	TGTGCCAGCAGTATGACAGGGGCGGGGGAGACCCAGTACTTC	CASSMTGAGETQYF
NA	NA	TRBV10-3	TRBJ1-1	TGTGCCATCAGTGAGTCCGCGGGGGTCACTGAAGCTTTCTTT	CAISESAGVTEAFF
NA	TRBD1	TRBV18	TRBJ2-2	TGTGCCAGCTCACCACCAGGGGGCCCAAACACCGGGGAGCTGTTTTTT	CASSPPGGPNTGELFF
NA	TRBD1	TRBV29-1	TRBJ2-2	TGCAGCGTTGCGGGGACAGCCTTCACCGGGGAGCTGTTTTTT	CSVAGTAFTGELFF
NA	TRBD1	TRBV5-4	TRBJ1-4	TGTGCCAGCAGCTTCGGACAGGGGGATGAAAAACTGTTTTTT	CASSFGQGDEKLFF
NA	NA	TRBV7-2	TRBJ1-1	TGTGCCAGCAGCCCCCACACAGGAAACACTGAAGCTTTCTTT	CASSPHTGNTEAFF
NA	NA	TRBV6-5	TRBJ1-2	TGTGCCAGCAGTTACTCGCCCGGTCGAACCTATGGCTACACCTTC	CASSYSPGRTYGYTF
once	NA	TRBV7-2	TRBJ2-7	TGTGCCAGCAGCCCGGCCTACGAGCAGTACTTC	CASSPAYEQYF
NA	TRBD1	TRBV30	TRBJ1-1	TGTGCCTGGACGCGACAGGGGGCCCAAGCTTTCTTT	CAWTRQGAQAFF
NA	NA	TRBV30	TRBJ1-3	TGTGCCGGGCAGGGGAAGCAATCCGGAAACACCATATATTTT	CAGQGKQSGNTIYF
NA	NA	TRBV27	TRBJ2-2	TGTGCCAGCAGTTTTAACAGCAGGGCCGGGGAGCTGTTTTTT	CASSFNSRAGELFF
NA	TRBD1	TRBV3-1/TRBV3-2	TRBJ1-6	TGTGCCAGCAGCTTACAGGGGCGCGATTCACCCCTCCACTTT	CASSLQGRDSPLHF
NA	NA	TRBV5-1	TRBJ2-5	TGCGCCAGCAGCTTCTCCGGCCGGGGGAGAGAAGAGACCCAGTACTTC	CASSFSGRGREETQYF
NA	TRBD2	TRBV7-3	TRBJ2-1	TGTGCCAGCAGCTCTGGACTAGCGGGGAGCAACAATGAGCAGTTCTTC	CASSSGLAGSNNEQFF
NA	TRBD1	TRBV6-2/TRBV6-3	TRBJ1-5	TGTGCCAGCAGTTCACTCGACAGGGGGCGCGTGCAGCCCCAGCATTTT	CASSSLDRGRVQPQHF
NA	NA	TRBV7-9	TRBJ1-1	TGTGCCAGCAGCTTTTCGTCGTCAACAACAGAAGCTTTCTTT	CASSFSSSTTEAFF
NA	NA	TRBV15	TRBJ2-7	TGTGCCACCAGCACGACAGGCTACGAGCAGTACTTC	CATSTTGYEQYF
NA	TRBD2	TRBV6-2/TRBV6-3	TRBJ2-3	TGTGCCAGCAGCCAAAATAGCGGGGGGGGCACAGATACGCAGTATTTT	CASSQNSGGGTDTQYF
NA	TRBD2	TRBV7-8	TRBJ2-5	TGTGCCAGCAAGGCGATGGCGGGAGGGCTGGGGGAGACCCAGTACTTC	CASKAMAGGLGETQYF
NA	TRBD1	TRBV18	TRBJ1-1	TGTGCCAGCTCGACAGGGAGAGGAGACACTGAAGCTTTCTTT	CASSTGRGDTEAFF
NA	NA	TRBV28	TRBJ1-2	TGTGCCAGCAGTCTCCGACAGGCTACCCTCTATGGCTACACCTTC	CASSLRQATLYGYTF
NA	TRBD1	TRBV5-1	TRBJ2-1	TGCGCCAGCAGCTTGGCAGGGGGCAATGAGCAGTTCTTC	CASSLAGGNEQFF
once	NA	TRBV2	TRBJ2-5	TGTGCCTGCCGACTAGGAAACAACCAAGAGACCCAGTACTTC	CACRLGNNQETQYF
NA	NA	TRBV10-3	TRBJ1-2	TGTGCCATCAGTGAGCGGGGGGTTAAGGACTATGGCTACACCTTC	CAISERGVKDYGYTF
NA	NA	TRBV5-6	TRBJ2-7	TGTGCCTCTGAGGACAGTTGGGCCTACGAGCAGTACTTC	CASEDSWAYEQYF
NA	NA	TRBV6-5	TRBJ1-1	TGTGCCAGCAGTTCCCTACAGGGTTGGACTGAAGCTTTCTTT	CASSSLQGWTEAFF